A selection of T cell receptor beta chains follows, all from one sample in a study of sequential checkpoint blockade in melanoma. The protocol was immunoSEQ multiplex PCR, while the TCRdb copy is restricted to in-frame clones and leaves out a portion. The sample holds some 17,000 clones, roughly 74% seen once. The material sequenced was CD8+ T cells sorted from blood (inferred from file names), taken from a patient given nivolumab and ipilimumab in sequence. These TCRs come from a human donor with melanoma. Both conserved end residues are part of each CDR3.

v_call	j_call	cdr3_aa
TRBV6-1	-	CASSEAPGQGPLEQYF
TRBV13	TRBJ1-6	CASSLVGGTNNSPLHF
TRBV15	TRBJ2-3	CATSRALAGEGGDTQYF
TRBV7-9	TRBJ2-7	CASSLVLGEQYF
TRBV7-9	TRBJ1-1	CASSAVNTEAFF
TRBV7-2	TRBJ2-6	CASSLASGAYSGANVLTF
TRBV5-1	TRBJ2-1	CASRSGSYNEQFF
TRBV4-1	TRBJ2-1	CASSQGTTRGEPGNEQFF
TRBV28	TRBJ2-5	CASSLSGGERETQYF
TRBV5-1	TRBJ1-4	CASREGAATNEKLFF
TRBV4-1	TRBJ1-6	CASSAKQGTLDSPLHF
TRBV28	TRBJ2-2	CASSYSGSGGELFF
TRBV29-1	TRBJ2-1	CSVDGGDLGEQFF
TRBV7-8	TRBJ2-7	CASSLSGGLPYEQYF
TRBV27	TRBJ2-2	CASSFRDRVHTGELFF
TRBV4-3	TRBJ2-1	CASSQELAEKINEQFF
TRBV23-1	TRBJ2-3	CASIPGTTYLMADTQYF
TRBV10-3	TRBJ2-2	CAISRLAGDDVGELFF
TRBV10-3	-	CATGTGWPYEQYF
TRBV11-2	TRBJ1-1	CASSAPQDMNTEAFF
TRBV7-8	TRBJ2-7	CASSLTGKSEQYF
TRBV13	TRBJ1-1	CASSLQDSEAFF
TRBV5-1	TRBJ2-1	CASSSTPPYNEQFF
TRBV5-1	TRBJ1-2	CASSVGEGYTF
TRBV4-2	TRBJ2-3	CASSQAGTSGGEGSTDTQYF
TRBV6-5	TRBJ2-7	CASSYSPGEQYF
TRBV7-8	TRBJ2-1	CASNLTPGGTMEQFF
TRBV7-9	TRBJ2-1	CASSVSGGTLYNEQFF
TRBV7-8	TRBJ2-5	CASSLNGGGLETQYF
TRBV7-2	TRBJ2-7	CASSLGMGALQYF
TRBV4-1	TRBJ2-7	CASSQDHGQGSDEQYF
TRBV5-4	TRBJ1-1	CASSRGNTEAFF
TRBV19	TRBJ2-1	CASSISHSDYNEQFF
TRBV2	TRBJ1-1	CASSGSEGQHTEAFF
TRBV4-3	TRBJ2-2	CASSQGQGAGELFF
TRBV27	TRBJ2-5	CASSLPGQGGEQYF
TRBV27	TRBJ1-5	CASSSSARQGTYSNQPQHF
TRBV5-4	TRBJ2-3	CARWRGGSTRVTDTQYF
TRBV4-1	TRBJ2-2	CASSRLLENTGELFF
TRBV13	TRBJ1-2	CASSYPDRGSDGYTF
TRBV27	TRBJ2-1	CASSGGGTGYNEQFF
TRBV9	TRBJ2-1	CASSYQTSGTDNEQFF
TRBV4-1	TRBJ1-1	CASSAVNTEAFF
TRBV7-8	TRBJ2-2	CASSGGTGDNGELFF
TRBV27	TRBJ2-7	CASSLLPPQGDYEQYF
TRBV6-4	TRBJ1-1	CASSLTDNTEAFF
TRBV7-2	TRBJ1-1	CASSLAGVSEAFF
TRBV6-1	TRBJ2-7	CASSSLSYEQYF
TRBV5-6	TRBJ1-4	CASSLPGGRGEKLFF
TRBV7-2	TRBJ2-1	CASSFPSTGGTYNEQFF
TRBV10-2	TRBJ1-6	CASRGTGGLSPLHF
TRBV12-5	TRBJ1-1	CASGETGNTEAFF
TRBV5-6	TRBJ2-5	CASSEPTGGKKETQYF
TRBV5-4	TRBJ2-2	CASSPRGVDTGELFF